The text below deals with one T cell receptor beta chain. Its antigen is currently not known. The junction differs from germline at one of its ends, possibly a read error. This specimen belongs to a study of blood T cell repertoires in COVID-19 (TCRdb year 2020). Regarding the study in general: Samples covering the acute and convalescent phases of COVID-19 were provided by collaborators in the United States, Italy and Spain. The prospective study material was composed of cDNA or gDNA derived from T cells, B-cell-depleted T cells, or PBMCs. The dataset comprised deeply sampled blood TCRbeta repertoires from subjects exposed to, actively infected with, or recovered from COVID-19. The repertoires were released in a freely available public database intended as a resource for research on the immune response to SARS-CoV-2. The samples were drawn from two sources: the first 160 participants of the ongoing ImmuneRACE study, and 1,000 to 1,500 subjects contributed by 6 global collaborators. Sample metadata almost always included a de-identified subject ID, COVID-19 status, age in years and sex. Where HLA class I and class II types were available, the types were taken from metadata supplied by the sample provider, not from assay-based typing.

Taken from cysteine to phenylalanine, the CDR3 has 13 residues. Only the CDR3 region is kept as DNA, spanning 39 bases read in frame from base 1. The germline V gene (reference sequence) sets CDR1 to LNHNV and CDR2 to YYDKDF. The paper's findings and limits, for the study overall: Clinical and demographic metadata were provided uncurated, with the amount varying by source and participant.

TCRbeta CDR3 regions were amplified from genomic DNA by means of the immunoSEQ Assay, a bias-controlled multiplex PCR. The authors' analysis ran thus. Within the assay, amplification of reference gene primers was used to estimate how many nucleated cells each sample contained. To quantify the absolute abundance of each unique TCRbeta CDR3 rearrangement, sequence reads were collapsed and filtered. For each sample, productive Simpson clonality was calculated as the square root of Simpson's diversity index across productive rearrangements. Imported from immuneACCESS, the table was reduced by TCRdb to in-frame sequences with V and J called. These copies leave out some clones; in studies compared against another copy, an unresolved V gene accounts for under half, and the cause of the remainder is not known. V and J calls and clone size follow that table, whereas D and trimming were derived from the DNA. This sample holds 52,000 or so clones; roughly 79% were observed only once. The top ten constitute 4.9% of the sample.

Collaborating institutions collected whole blood in K2EDTA tubes following their own protocols. For TCRbeta analysis, collaborator samples were shipped as frozen whole blood, as isolated PBMCs, or as DNA extracted from either sample type. This clonotype originated in a human donor in a cohort sampled during active COVID-19. This chain joins TRBV15 to TRBJ1-1; the central 7 bases match TRBD1. Sequencing was done on a sample of peripheral blood. The CDR3 here reads CTTSRQGNTEAFF. DNA sequence: TGTACCACCAGCAGACAGGGGAACACTGAAGCTTTCTTT. Reference TRBV15 and TRBJ1-1 genes cover what lies past the CDR3, so the full variable domain is DAMVIQNPRYQVTQFGKPVTLSCSQTLNHNVMYWYQQKSSQAPKLLFHYYDKDFNNEADTPDNFQSRRPNTSFCFLDIRSPGLGDTAMYLCTTSRQGNTEAFFGQGTRLTVV.